These 4 T cell receptor beta chains originate from one sample sequenced in a study of T cell repertoires in cytomegalovirus infection. No antigen has been assigned to these receptors. A single record per CDR3 protein comes from TCRdb applying MiXCR to the reads. The sample gives around 120,000 distinct CDR3 sequences, roughly two fifths of which show up once; about three quarters is in the top ten. Sequenced material: CD8+ T cells from cultured PBMCs, taken from culture after CMV antigen stimulation. Receptors were obtained from a human donor in good health (CMV status not recorded). Some clones in this sample may be carry-over from other donors' samples.

In its sample, this clonotype was seen a few times. CDR3 nucleotides: TGTGCCAGCAGACATGGACCCATACTTAGCAATGAGCAGTTCTTC. This gives the protein CASRHGPILSNEQFF. The rearrangement joins TRBV7-3 to TRBJ2-1; no definite D call. CDR3 size: 15 residues. Trimming stripped 6 bases from V and 6 bases from J, with 18 bases between. Germline V gene data show CDR1 as SGHTA and CDR2 as FQGTGA.

V and J are TRBV7-6 and TRBJ2-7; D perhaps matches TRBD2 (7 bases). The germline CDR1 and CDR2 sequences are SGHVS and FNYEAQ. V lost 4 bases and J 10 bases, leaving 20 bases between the germline ends. The CDR3 is 14 amino acids. The CDR3 bases are TGTGCCAGCAGCTGGGGGGGGCCTTTCGGGGAACAGTACTTC. This sequence encodes CASSWGGPFGEQYF.

This clonotype has a count of ten or more. The rearrangement links TRBV7-8 to TRBJ2-7; D possibly corresponds to TRBD2 (6 bases). CDR3 size: 13 residues. The germline V gene has CDR1 SGHVS and CDR2 FQNEAQ. The V and J ends lost 5 bases and 3 bases respectively, with 11 bases between them. This chain's CDR3 is CASSRTSFYEQYF. For the CDR3, the DNA is TGTGCCAGCAGCCGAACTAGCTTCTACGAGCAGTACTTC.

This clonotype was seen more than once but under ten times. J is TRBJ2-2 and V is TRBV7-6, with 9 positions matching TRBD2. With V trimmed by 3 bases and J by 7 bases, 9 bases remained unmatched. CDR1 and CDR2 (germline): SGHVS, FNYEAQ. CDR3 size: 16 residues. Here the CDR3 DNA reads TGTGCCAGCAGCTTGGGCGGGGGGGCCTCACACGGGGAGCTGTTTTTT. It specifies CASSLGGGASHGELFF.